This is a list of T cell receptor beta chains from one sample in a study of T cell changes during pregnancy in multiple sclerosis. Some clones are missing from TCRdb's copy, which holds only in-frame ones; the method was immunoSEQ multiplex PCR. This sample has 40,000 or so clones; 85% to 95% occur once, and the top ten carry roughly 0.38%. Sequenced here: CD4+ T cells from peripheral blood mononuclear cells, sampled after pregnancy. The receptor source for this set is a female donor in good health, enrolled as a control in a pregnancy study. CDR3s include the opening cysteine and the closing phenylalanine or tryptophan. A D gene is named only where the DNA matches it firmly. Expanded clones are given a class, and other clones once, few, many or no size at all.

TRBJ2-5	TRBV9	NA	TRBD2	TGTGCCAGCAACGTAGCGGGGGGGCGGGAGACCCAGTACTTC	CASNVAGGRETQYF
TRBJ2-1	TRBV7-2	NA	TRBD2	TGTGCCAGCAGCCCGCTTGCGGGGGCCTACAATGAGCAGTTCTTC	CASSPLAGAYNEQFF
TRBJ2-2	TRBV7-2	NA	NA	TGTGCCAGCAGCTTAGATGCGAGGAACACCGGGGAGCTGTTTTTT	CASSLDARNTGELFF
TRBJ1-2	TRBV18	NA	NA	TGTGCCAGCTCCCTCGAGGGATATGGCTACACCTTC	CASSLEGYGYTF
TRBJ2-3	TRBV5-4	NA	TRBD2	TGTGCCAGCAGCAGGGCGGGAGTGGGCCCTGGCGCGCAGTATTTT	CASSRAGVGPGAQYF
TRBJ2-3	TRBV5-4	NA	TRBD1	TGTGCCAGCAGCTCCGAGGGACAGAGCACAGATACGCAGTATTTT	CASSSEGQSTDTQYF
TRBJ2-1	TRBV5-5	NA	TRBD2	TGTGCCAGCAGGTTGGGGCAGGGTACTAGACTAGCGCAATACAATGAGCAGTTCTTC	CASRLGQGTRLAQYNEQFF
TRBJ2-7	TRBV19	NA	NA	TGTGCCAGTCGAAGGGGCGGAAACTCCTACGAGCAGTACTTC	CASRRGGNSYEQYF
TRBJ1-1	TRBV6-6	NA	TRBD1	TGTGCCAGCAGTTTAGACCCTAGGACAGGCCAGTCTGAAGCTTTCTTT	CASSLDPRTGQSEAFF
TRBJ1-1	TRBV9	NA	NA	TGTGCCAGCAGCGTTCGGTGGTCGAACACTGAAGCTTTCTTT	CASSVRWSNTEAFF
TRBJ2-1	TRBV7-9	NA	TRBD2	TGTGCCAGCACTGCTAGCGGGGCCGTGAATGAGCAGTTCTTC	CASTASGAVNEQFF
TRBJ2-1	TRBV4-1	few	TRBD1	TGCGCCAGCAGCCAAGATGGGACAGTCTCCTACAATGAGCAGTTCTTC	CASSQDGTVSYNEQFF